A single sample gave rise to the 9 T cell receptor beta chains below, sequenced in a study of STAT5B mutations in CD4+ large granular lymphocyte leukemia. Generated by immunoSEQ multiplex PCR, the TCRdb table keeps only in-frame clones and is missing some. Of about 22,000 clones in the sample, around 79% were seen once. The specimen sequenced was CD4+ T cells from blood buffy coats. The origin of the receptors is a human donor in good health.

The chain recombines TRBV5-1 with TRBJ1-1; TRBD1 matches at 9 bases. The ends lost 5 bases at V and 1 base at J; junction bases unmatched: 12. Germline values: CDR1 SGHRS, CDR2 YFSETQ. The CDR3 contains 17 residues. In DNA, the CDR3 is TGCGCCAGCAGAAGGACCGGGACAGGGTTTGGGAACACTGAAGCTTTCTTT. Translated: CASRRTGTGFGNTEAFF. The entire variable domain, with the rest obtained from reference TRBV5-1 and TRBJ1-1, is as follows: KAGVTQTPRYLIKTRGQQVTLSCSPISGHRSVSWYQQTPGQGLQFLFEYFSETQRNKGNFPGRFSGRQFSNSRSEMNVSTLELGDSALYLCASRRTGTGFGNTEAFFGQGTRLTVV.

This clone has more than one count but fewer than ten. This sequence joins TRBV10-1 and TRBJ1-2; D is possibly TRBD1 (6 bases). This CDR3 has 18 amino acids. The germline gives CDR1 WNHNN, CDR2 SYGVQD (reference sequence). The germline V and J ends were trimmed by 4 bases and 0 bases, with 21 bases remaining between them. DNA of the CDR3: TGCGCCAGCAGTGGAGGACAGTCCACCTCTCAAGCTAACTATGGCTACACCTTC. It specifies CASSGGQSTSQANYGYTF.

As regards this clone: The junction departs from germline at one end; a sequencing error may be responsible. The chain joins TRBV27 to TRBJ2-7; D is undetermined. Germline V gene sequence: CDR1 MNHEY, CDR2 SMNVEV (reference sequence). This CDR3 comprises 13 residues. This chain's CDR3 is CASSLTYSHEQYF. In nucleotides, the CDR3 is TGTGCCAGCAGCCTAACGTACTCCCACGAGCAGTACTTC.

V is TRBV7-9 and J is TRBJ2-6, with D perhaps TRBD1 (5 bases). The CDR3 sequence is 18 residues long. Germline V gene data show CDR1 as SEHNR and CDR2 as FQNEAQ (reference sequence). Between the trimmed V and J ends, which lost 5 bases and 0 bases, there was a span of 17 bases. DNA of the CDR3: TGTGCCAGCAGCCCCCCGCAGGGTCAATTCTCTGGGGCCAACGTCCTGACTTTC. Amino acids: CASSPPQGQFSGANVLTF.

CDR3 DNA sequence: TGTGCCAGCAGTTTACGTGCCACAGGTCCGAACACCGGGGAGCTGTTTTTT. This translates into CASSLRATGPNTGELFF. The V and J genes are TRBV28 and TRBJ2-2; a possible D gene is TRBD1 (5 bases). This CDR3 region has 17 residues. V was pared by 2 bases and J by 0 bases, with 13 bases between. CDR1 and CDR2 from the germline V gene are MDHEN and SYDVKM.

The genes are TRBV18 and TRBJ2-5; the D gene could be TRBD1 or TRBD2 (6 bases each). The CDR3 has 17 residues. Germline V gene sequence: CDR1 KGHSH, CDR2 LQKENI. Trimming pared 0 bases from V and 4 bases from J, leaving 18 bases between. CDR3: CASSPPPQGGNSETQYF. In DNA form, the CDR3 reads TGTGCCAGCTCACCACCACCACAGGGAGGAAACTCAGAGACCCAGTACTTC.

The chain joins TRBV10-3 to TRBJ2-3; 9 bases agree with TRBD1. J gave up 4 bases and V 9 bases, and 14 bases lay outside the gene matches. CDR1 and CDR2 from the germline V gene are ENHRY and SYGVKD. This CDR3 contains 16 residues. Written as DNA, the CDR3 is TGTGCCATTTCCCTGGCCGGGACAGGGCGCGCAGATACGCAGTATTTT. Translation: CAISLAGTGRADTQYF.

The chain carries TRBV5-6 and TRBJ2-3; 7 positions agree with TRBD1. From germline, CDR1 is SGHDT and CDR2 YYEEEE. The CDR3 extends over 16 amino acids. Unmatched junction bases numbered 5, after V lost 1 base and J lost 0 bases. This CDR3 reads CASSLTKGASTDTQYF. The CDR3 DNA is TGTGCCAGCAGCTTGACGAAGGGGGCTAGCACAGATACGCAGTATTTT.

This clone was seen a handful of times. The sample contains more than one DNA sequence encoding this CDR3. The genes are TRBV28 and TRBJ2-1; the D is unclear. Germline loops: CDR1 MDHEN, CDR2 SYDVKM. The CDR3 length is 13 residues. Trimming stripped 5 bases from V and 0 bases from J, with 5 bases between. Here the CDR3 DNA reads TGTGCCAGCAGTCCACCCTCCTACAATGAGCAGTTCTTC. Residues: CASSPPSYNEQFF.